The T cell receptor (beta chain) under discussion was sequenced for a study of blood T cell repertoires in COVID-19. Trimming cost V 0 bases and J 2 bases, with 10 bases left between them. The CDR3 consists of 15 residues. Germline assignment: CDR1 KGHSH and CDR2 LQKENI. Using immunoSEQ multiplex PCR, the repertoire was profiled, and TCRdb retains in-frame clones only, with some absent. There are 150,000 to 200,000 clones in the sample; 75% to 85% occur only once, and approximately 10% lies in the top ten. This TCR was recovered from a human donor in a cohort sampled during active COVID-19. What was sequenced was peripheral blood. The chain links TRBV18 to TRBJ2-5; D is possibly TRBD1 (6 bases). The CDR3 loop reads CASSPPAGAQETQYF. In DNA, the CDR3 is TGTGCCAGCTCACCACCCGCAGGGGCTCAAGAGACCCAGTACTTC. The full variable domain, with the rest looked up from reference TRBV18 and TRBJ2-5, is NAGVMQNPRHLVRRRGQEARLRCSPMKGHSHVYWYRQLPEEGLKFMVYLQKENIIDESGMPKERFSAEFPKEGPSILRIQQVVRGDSAAYFCASSPPAGAQETQYFGPGTRLLVL.